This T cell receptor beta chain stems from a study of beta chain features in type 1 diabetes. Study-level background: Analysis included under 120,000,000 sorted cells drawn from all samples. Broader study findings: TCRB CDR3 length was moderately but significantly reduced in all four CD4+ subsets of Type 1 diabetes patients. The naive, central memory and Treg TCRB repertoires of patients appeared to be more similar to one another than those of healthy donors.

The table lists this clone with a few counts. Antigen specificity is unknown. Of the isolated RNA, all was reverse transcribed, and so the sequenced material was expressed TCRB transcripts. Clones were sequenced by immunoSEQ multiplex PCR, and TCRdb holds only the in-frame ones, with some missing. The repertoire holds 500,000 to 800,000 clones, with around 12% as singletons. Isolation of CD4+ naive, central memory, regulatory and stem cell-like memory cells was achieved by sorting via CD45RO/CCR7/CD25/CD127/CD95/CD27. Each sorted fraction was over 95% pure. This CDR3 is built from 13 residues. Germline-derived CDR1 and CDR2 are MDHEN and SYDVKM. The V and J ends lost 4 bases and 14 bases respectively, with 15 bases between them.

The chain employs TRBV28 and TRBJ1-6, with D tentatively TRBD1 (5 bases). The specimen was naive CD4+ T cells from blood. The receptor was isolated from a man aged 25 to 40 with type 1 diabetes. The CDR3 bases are TGTGCCAGCAGTTCCCAGGGAGGTAAGGCCCTCCACTTT. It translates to CASSSQGGKALHF.